This TCR beta chain was documented in a study of blood T cell repertoires in COVID-19 (dated by TCRdb to about 2020). Context from the whole study: Collaborator samples came from the United States, Italy and Spain and covered acute and convalescent phases of COVID-19. Where available, HLA class I and class II types were obtained from metadata supplied by the sample provider rather than from assay-based typing. The samples were drawn from two sources: the first 160 participants of the ongoing ImmuneRACE study, and over 950 subjects contributed by 6 global collaborators. The repertoires were released in a freely available public database meant as a resource for research on the immune response to SARS-CoV-2. Nearly every sample came with metadata listing a de-identified subject ID, COVID-19 status, age in years and sex. The prospective study material was composed of cDNA or gDNA derived from T cells, B-cell-depleted T cells, or PBMCs. Subjects who had been exposed to COVID-19, were actively infected with it, or had recovered from it provided the deeply sampled blood TCRbeta repertoires that made up the dataset. General study outcomes and caveats: Clinical and demographic metadata were provided uncurated, with the amount varying by source and participant.

At the junction V is shortened by 4 bases and J by 11 bases; bases outside the gene matches: 14. CDR1 and CDR2 were assigned from the germline V gene as SGHRS and YFSETQ. The CDR3 contains 14 residues, cysteine and phenylalanine counted. Only the CDR3 DNA stays, 42 bases, in frame from base 1. On this clone: No cognate antigen has been identified for it. Per-base quality was not reported, and no clone a single base away is much larger than it.

TCRbeta CDR3 regions were amplified from genomic DNA by means of the immunoSEQ Assay, a bias-controlled multiplex PCR. The study's own analysis went as follows. Nucleated cell counts per sample were estimated from amplification of reference gene primers within the assay. To quantify the absolute abundance of each unique TCRbeta CDR3 rearrangement, sequence reads were collapsed and filtered. For each sample, productive Simpson clonality was calculated as the square root of Simpson's diversity index over productive rearrangements. TCRdb took this table from immuneACCESS and kept in-frame rearrangements with V and J called. Such tables lack part of the clones; where checked against another copy, unresolved V genes explain under half of the gap, and the rest is unexplained. V and J calls and clone size are given by that table; D and trimming were obtained from the DNA. The sample table records about 200,000 clones; around nine tenths of these occur just once. Around 4.8% of the sample belongs to the ten largest clones.

Collaborating institutions collected whole blood in K2EDTA tubes following their own protocols. Collaborator samples were shipped for TCRbeta analysis as frozen whole blood, isolated PBMCs, or DNA extracted from either sample type. The V and J segments used are TRBV5-1 and TRBJ1-1; the central 7 bases match TRBD1. The clonotype comes from a woman between 40 and 50 years old with acute or convalescent COVID-19. Material: peripheral blood. CDR3 sequence: CASSITRDSPRAFF. The nucleotide sequence reads TGCGCCAGCAGCATAACAAGGGACAGCCCGAGGGCTTTCTTT.